This TCR beta chain was found in a study of T cell responses to AZD1222 COVID-19 vaccine. Produced via immunoSEQ multiplex PCR; TCRdb's table is partial and in-frame only. The data hold about 88,000 clones, with roughly 90% observed a single time. Study results and caveats: Nearly half of spike-specific TCRs reportedly target unmutated variant regions. Baseline seropositivity occurred in only a handful of AZD1222 recipients.

A remark on this clone: Antigen: not known.

The V gene end was trimmed by 3 bases and the J gene end by 5 bases; junction bases not matched to a gene: 7. The V gene's germline CDR1 is MRHNA and CDR2 SNTAGT. The CDR3 is made up of 15 amino acids. The rearrangement joins TRBV6-4 to TRBJ2-1; 7 bases agree with TRBD2. The sample in question was peripheral blood, obtained on day 0 of AZD1222 vaccination. The receptor was derived from an adult in good health. CDR3 residues: CASSDGAGDHNEQFF. The CDR3 DNA reads TGTGCCAGCAGTGATGGGGCGGGAGATCACAATGAGCAGTTCTTC.